This T cell receptor (beta chain) was identified during a study of T cell clonality in common variable immunodeficiency. This clone was seen many times. As yet, its antigen is unknown. Coverage ceases 3 residues before the CDR3 finishes, and the germline J gene fills in the end. Unmatched junction bases numbered 10, after V lost 0 bases and J lost 6 bases. Germline V lookup: CDR1 SGHNT, CDR2 YYREEE (reference sequence). The CDR3 runs to 16 residues. Study results and limitations: CVID subjects shared fewer TCRbeta clones than healthy controls did. In common variable immunodeficiency, TCR beta chains reportedly carried fewer deletions and N-nucleotide insertions.

Measured with immunoSEQ multiplex PCR; TCRdb has only the in-frame clones, and not every one. The data show approximately 30,000 clones, with none appearing a single time. Reduced serum IgG, IgA and/or IgM plus specific antibody deficiency defined CVID. The V gene is TRBV5-4, the J gene TRBJ2-3, with 7 positions matching TRBD2. This receptor was identified in a human donor with common variable immunodeficiency. Source material: peripheral blood mononuclear cells. CDR3 amino acids: CASSLVSGLWGDTQYF. The CDR3 DNA, read in part, is TGTGCCAGCAGCTTGGTTAGCGGGCTCTGGGGGGATACG.